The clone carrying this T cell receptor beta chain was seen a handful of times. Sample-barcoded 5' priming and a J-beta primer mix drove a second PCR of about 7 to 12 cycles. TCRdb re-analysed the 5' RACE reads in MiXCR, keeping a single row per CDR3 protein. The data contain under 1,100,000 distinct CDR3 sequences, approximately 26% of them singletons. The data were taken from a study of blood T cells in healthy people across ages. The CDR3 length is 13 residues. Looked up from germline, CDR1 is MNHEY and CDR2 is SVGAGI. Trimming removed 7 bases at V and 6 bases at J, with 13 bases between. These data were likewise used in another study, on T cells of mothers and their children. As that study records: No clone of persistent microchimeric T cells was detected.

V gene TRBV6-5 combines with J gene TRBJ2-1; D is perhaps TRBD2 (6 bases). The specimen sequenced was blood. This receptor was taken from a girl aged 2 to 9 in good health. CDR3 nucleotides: TGTGCCAGCAACCCGACTAGTTCCAATGAGCAGTTCTTC. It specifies CASNPTSSNEQFF.